The source of this TCR beta chain is a study of identifying expanded T cells in peripheral blood. This CDR3 contains 10 residues. Germline values: CDR1 DFQATT, CDR2 SNEGSKA (reference sequence). Deletions cut 3 bases from V and 0 bases from J, with 0 bases between. During the collection period, no donor immune events like infections were recorded. Of note for this clone: Its specificity is not known.

Assay: immunoSEQ multiplex PCR; the TCRdb copy retains only in-frame clones and omits some. The sample has over 100,000 clones, 88% seen once; the top ten hold around 8.2%. General study points: Roughly two-week clone count variance significantly increased as total template count grew.

This TCR was recovered from a person between 18 and 69 years old in good health. The V and J genes are TRBV20-1 and TRBJ2-7; D ambiguous. Input material: blood. This chain's CDR3 is CSASSYEQYF. In nucleotides, the CDR3 is TGCAGTGCTAGCTCCTACGAGCAGTACTTC.